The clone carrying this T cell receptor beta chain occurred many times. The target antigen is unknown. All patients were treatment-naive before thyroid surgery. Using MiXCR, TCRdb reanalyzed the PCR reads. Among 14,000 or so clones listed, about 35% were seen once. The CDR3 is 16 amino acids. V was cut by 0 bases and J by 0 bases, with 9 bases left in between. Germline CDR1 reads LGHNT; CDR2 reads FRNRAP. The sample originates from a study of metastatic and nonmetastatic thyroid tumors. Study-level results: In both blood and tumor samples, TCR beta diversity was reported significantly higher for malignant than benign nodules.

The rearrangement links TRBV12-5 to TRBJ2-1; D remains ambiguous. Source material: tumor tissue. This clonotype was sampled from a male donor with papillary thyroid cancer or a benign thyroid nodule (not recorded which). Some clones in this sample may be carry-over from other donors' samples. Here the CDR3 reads CASGLVRSNSYNEQFF. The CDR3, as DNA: TGTGCTAGTGGTTTGGTACGGAGCAACTCCTACAATGAGCAGTTCTTC.